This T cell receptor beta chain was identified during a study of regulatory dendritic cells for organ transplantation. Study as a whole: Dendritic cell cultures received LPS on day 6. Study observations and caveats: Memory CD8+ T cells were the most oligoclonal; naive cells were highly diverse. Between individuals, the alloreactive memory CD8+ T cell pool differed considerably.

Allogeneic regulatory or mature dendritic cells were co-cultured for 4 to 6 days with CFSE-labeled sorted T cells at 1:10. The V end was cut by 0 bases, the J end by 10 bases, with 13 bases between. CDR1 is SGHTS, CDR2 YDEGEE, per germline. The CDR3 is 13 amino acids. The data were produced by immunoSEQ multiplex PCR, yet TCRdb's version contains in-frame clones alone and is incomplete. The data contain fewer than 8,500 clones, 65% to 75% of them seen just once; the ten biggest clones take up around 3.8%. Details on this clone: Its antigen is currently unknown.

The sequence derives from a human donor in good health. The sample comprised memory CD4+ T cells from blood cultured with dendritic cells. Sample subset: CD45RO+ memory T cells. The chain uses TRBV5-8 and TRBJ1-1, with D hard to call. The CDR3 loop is CASSLAGVGAAFF. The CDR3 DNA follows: TGTGCCAGCAGCTTGGCCGGAGTTGGAGCAGCTTTCTTT.